This entry lists 4 T cell receptor beta chains sequenced from one sample in a study of CD8 T cells in Susac syndrome. It was with random hexamers that roughly 0.5 to 1 ug RNA was reverse transcribed. TCRdb itself ran the immunoSEQ multiplex PCR reads through MiXCR, one entry per CDR3 protein. The table has about 210,000 distinct CDR3 sequences, roughly 94% seen once. The specimen sequenced was CD4+ T cells from PBMCs. These receptors all stem from a human donor with multiple sclerosis.

The V gene is TRBV15, the J gene TRBJ2-7; 9 bases fit TRBD1. With V trimmed by 4 bases and J by 4 bases, 11 bases remained unmatched. There are 16 residues in the CDR3. Germline V gives CDR1 LNHNV, CDR2 YYDKDF (reference sequence). CDR3 in DNA: TGTGCCACCAGCACCGTAATCGGGACAGGGCGTTACGAGCAGTACTTC. Translation gives CATSTVIGTGRYEQYF. Variable domain in full (rest from reference TRBV15 and TRBJ2-7): DAMVIQNPRYQVTQFGKPVTLSCSQTLNHNVMYWYQQKSSQAPKLLFHYYDKDFNNEADTPDNFQSRRPNTSFCFLDIRSPGLGDTAMYLCATSTVIGTGRYEQYFGPGTRLTVT.

The CDR3 region has the DNA TGTGCCAGCAGCTTAGTAGCAGTGTTAAACTATGGCTACACCTTC. Encoded protein: CASSLVAVLNYGYTF. The rearrangement uses TRBV7-2 and TRBJ1-2, with no clear D. The germline V and J ends were trimmed by 1 base and 2 bases, with 11 bases remaining between them. The CDR3 runs to 15 residues. Germline CDR1 is SGHTA and CDR2 is FQGNSA. The full variable domain, with the rest looked up from reference TRBV7-2 and TRBJ1-2, is GAGVSQSPSNKVTEKGKDVELRCDPISGHTALYWYRQSLGQGLEFLIYFQGNSAPDKSGLPSDRFSAERTGGSVSTLTIQRTQQEDSAVYLCASSLVAVLNYGYTFGSGTRLTVV.

The chain carries TRBV20-1 and TRBJ1-5, with 8 nucleotides matching TRBD1. The CDR3 is 19 amino acids. Germline-derived CDR1 and CDR2 are DFQATT and SNEGSKA (reference sequence). J gave up 1 base and V 0 bases, and 14 bases lay outside the gene matches. This CDR3 is CSARDFTKDRVESNQPQHF. CDR3 in DNA: TGCAGTGCTAGAGACTTTACAAAGGACAGGGTGGAGAGCAATCAGCCCCAGCATTTT.

CDR3 sequence: CASSLDLGGANTEAFF. The CDR3 coding sequence is TGCGCCAGCAGCTTGGATTTAGGGGGGGCGAACACTGAAGCTTTCTTT. V and J are TRBV5-1 and TRBJ1-1, with D perhaps TRBD1 (6 bases). This CDR3 has 16 residues. Germline V gives CDR1 SGHRS, CDR2 YFSETQ. V was shortened by 0 bases and J by 1 base, with 13 bases between the two germline ends. The whole variable domain, filled in from reference TRBV5-1 and TRBJ1-1, reads KAGVTQTPRYLIKTRGQQVTLSCSPISGHRSVSWYQQTPGQGLQFLFEYFSETQRNKGNFPGRFSGRQFSNSRSEMNVSTLELGDSALYLCASSLDLGGANTEAFFGQGTRLTVV.